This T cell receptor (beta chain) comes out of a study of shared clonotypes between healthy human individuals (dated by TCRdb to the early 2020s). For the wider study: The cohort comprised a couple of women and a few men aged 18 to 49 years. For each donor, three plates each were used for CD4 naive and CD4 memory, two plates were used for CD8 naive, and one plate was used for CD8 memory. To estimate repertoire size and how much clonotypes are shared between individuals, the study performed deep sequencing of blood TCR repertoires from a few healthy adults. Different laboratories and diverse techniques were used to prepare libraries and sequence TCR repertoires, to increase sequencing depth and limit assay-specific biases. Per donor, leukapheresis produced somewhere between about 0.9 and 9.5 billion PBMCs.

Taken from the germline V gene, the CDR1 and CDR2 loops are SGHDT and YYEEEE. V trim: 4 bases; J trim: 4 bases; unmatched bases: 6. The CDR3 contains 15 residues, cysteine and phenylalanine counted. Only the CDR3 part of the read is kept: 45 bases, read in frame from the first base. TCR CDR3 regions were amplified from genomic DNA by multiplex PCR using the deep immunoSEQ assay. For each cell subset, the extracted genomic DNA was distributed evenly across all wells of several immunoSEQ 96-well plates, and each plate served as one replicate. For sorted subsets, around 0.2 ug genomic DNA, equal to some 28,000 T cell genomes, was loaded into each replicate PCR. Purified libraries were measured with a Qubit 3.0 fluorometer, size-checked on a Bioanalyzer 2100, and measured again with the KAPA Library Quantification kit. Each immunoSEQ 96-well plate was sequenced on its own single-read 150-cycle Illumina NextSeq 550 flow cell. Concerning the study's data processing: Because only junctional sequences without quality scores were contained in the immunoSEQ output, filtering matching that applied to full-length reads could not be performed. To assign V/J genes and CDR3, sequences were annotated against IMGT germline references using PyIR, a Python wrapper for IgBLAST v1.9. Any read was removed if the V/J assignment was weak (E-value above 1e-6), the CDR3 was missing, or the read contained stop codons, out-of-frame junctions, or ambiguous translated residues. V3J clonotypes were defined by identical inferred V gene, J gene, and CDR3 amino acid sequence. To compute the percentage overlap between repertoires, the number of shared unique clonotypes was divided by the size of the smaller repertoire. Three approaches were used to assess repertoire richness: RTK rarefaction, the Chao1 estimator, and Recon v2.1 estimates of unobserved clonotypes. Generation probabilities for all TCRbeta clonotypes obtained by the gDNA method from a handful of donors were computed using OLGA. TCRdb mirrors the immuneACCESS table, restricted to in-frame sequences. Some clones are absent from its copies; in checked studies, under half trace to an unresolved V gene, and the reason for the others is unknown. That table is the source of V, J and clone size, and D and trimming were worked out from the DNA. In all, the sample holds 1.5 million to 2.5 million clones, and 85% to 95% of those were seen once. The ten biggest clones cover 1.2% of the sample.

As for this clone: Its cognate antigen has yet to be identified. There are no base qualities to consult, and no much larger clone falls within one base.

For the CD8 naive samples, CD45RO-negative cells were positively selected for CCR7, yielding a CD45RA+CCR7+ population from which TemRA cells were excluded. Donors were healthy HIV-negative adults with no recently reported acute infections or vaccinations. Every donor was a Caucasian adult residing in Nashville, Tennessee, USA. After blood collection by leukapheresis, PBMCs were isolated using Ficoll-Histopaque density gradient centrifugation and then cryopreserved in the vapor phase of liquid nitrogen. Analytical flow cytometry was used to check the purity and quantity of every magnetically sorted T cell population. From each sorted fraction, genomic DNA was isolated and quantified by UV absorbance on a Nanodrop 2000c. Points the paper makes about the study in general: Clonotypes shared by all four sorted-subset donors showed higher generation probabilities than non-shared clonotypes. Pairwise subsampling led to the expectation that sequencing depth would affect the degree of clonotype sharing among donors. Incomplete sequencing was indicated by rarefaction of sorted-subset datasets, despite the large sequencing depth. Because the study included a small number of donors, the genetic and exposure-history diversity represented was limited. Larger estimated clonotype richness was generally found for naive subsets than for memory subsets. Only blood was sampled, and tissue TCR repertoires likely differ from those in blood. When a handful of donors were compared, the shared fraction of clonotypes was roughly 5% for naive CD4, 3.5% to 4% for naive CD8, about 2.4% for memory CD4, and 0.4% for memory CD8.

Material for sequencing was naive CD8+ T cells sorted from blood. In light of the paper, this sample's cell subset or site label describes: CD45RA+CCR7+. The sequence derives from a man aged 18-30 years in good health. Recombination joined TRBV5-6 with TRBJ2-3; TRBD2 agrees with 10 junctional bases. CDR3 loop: CASSRSGREPDTQYF. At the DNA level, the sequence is TGTGCCAGCAGCAGGAGCGGGAGGGAACCAGATACGCAGTATTTT.